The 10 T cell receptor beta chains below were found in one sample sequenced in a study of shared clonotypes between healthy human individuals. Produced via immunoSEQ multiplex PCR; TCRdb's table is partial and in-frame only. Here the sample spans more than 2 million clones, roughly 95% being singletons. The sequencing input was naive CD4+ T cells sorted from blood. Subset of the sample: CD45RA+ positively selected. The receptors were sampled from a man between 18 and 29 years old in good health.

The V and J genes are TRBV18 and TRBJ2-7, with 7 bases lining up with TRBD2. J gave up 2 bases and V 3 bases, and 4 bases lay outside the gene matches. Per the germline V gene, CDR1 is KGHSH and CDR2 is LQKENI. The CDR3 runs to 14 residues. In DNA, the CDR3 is TGTGCCAGCTCACCCGGGACTACACCCTACGAGCAGTACTTC. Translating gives CASSPGTTPYEQYF.

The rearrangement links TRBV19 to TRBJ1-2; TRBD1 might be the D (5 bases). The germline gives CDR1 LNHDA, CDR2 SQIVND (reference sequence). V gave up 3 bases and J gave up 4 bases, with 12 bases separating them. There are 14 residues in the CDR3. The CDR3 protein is CASSIGNQGYGYTF. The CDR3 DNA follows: TGTGCCAGTAGTATCGGGAACCAGGGCTATGGCTACACCTTC.

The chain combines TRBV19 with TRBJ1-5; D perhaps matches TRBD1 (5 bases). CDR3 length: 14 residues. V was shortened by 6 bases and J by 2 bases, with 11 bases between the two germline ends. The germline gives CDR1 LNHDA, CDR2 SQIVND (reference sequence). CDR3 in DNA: TGTGCCAGTAGGCAGGGAGTGGGCAATCAGCCCCAGCATTTT. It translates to CASRQGVGNQPQHF.

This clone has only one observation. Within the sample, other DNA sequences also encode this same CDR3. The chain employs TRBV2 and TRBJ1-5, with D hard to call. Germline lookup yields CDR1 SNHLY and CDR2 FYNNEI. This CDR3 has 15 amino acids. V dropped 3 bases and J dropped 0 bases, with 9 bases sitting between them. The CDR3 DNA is TGTGCCAGCAGTGAGGAGGGAGATAGCAATCAGCCCCAGCATTTT. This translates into CASSEEGDSNQPQHF.

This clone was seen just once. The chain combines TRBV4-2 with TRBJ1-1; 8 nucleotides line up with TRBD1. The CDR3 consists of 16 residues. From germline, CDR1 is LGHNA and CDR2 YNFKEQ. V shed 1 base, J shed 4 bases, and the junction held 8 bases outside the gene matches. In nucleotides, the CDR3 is TGTGCCAGCAGCCAAGCGCAGGGGGCAACTGGCACTGAAGCTTTCTTT. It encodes CASSQAQGATGTEAFF.

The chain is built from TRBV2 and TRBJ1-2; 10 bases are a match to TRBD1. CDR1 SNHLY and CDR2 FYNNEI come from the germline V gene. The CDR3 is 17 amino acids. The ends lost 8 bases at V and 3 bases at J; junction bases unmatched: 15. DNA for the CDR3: TGTGCCAGCCAACCCCGGACAGGGGGACCGGGAGACTATGGCTACACCTTC. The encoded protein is CASQPRTGGPGDYGYTF.

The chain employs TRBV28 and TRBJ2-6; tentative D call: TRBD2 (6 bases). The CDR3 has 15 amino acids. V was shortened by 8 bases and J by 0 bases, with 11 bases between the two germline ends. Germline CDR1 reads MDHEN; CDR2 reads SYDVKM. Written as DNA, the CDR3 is TGTGCCAGCGGGGCGGGGAGCTCTGGGGCCAACGTCCTGACTTTC. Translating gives CASGAGSSGANVLTF.

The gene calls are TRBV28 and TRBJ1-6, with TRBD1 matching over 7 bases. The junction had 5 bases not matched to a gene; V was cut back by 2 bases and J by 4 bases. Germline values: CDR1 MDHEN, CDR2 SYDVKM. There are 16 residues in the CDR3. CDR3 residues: CASSLEQGTYNSPLHF. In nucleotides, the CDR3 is TGTGCCAGCAGTTTAGAACAGGGGACGTATAATTCACCCCTCCACTTT.

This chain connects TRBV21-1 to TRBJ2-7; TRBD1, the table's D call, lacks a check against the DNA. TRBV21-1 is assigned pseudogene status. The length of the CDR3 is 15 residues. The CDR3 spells CASRKRGTGDDEQYF. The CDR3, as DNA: TGTGCCAGCAGAAAGAGGGGGACAGGGGACGACGAGCAGTACTTC.

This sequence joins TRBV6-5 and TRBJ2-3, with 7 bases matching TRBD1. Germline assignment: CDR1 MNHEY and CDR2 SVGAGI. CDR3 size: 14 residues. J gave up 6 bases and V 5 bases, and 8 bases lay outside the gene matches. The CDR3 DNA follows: TGTGCCAGCAGTAGGGGACAGATGGTGGATACGCAGTATTTT. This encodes CASSRGQMVDTQYF.